Following are 27 T cell receptor beta chains from one sample sequenced in a study of CD8+ T cells in alopecia areata. Following extraction, RNA underwent reverse transcription to cDNA, which served as the sequencing template. Sequencing used immunoSEQ multiplex PCR; TCRdb keeps in-frame clones, though not all of them. The sample records roughly 170,000 clones, around 60% being singletons. As to treatment: oral pan-JAK inhibitor, 5-10 mg twice daily. The sequencing used CD8+ T cells sorted from blood, collected at week 24, from a patient treated with tofacitinib. These receptors came from a human donor with alopecia areata.

Only a few counts were recorded for this clone. The chain has TRBV7-9 and TRBJ2-1, with D perhaps assigned TRBD1 or TRBD2 (6 bases each). The CDR3 extends over 12 amino acids. From germline, CDR1 is SEHNR and CDR2 FQNEAQ (reference sequence). Deletions cut 5 bases from V and 15 bases from J, with 17 bases between. The CDR3 DNA sequence: TGTGCCAGCAGCGGGGACACCGAGGGGGGGTTCTTC. Amino acids: CASSGDTEGGFF.

There are a few counts of this clone. This chain joins TRBV6-1 and TRBJ2-1; D is unclear. V dropped 0 bases and J dropped 7 bases, with 7 bases sitting between them. CDR1 MNHNS and CDR2 SASEGT come from the germline V gene. The CDR3 contains 13 residues. The CDR3 is CASSEARQNEQFF. The DNA for the CDR3 is TGTGCCAGCAGTGAAGCAAGGCAGAATGAGCAGTTCTTC.

The DNA for the CDR3 is TGCAGCGTCCCCGGGACAGGGGGTACAGACTATGGCTACACCTTC. Its translation is CSVPGTGGTDYGYTF. The V call is TRBV29-1, the J call TRBJ1-2, with 11 nucleotides matching TRBD1. The V gene's germline CDR1 is SQVTM and CDR2 ANQGSEA. The trim removed 6 bases at V and 3 bases at J, leaving 9 bases unmatched. The CDR3 extends over 15 amino acids.

The V call is TRBV30, the J call TRBJ1-2, with a tentative D call TRBD1 (6 bases). Trimming shortened V by 3 bases and J by 5 bases, and 10 bases separated the two germline ends. CDR1 GTSNPN and CDR2 SVGIG come from the germline V gene (reference sequence). CDR3 length equals 12 residues. The CDR3 region has the DNA TGTGCCTGGAGAGTAGGGACATATGGCTACACCTTC. Translated: CAWRVGTYGYTF. The full variable domain, in which reference TRBV30 and TRBJ1-2 provide the parts outside the CDR3, is SQTIHQWPATLVQPVGSPLSLECTVEGTSNPNLYWYRQAAGRGLQLLFYSVGIGQISSEVPQNLSASRPQDRQFILSSKKLLLSDSGFYLCAWRVGTYGYTFGSGTRLTVV.

The chain combines TRBV10-3 with TRBJ2-7; D gene ambiguous. Trimming shortened V by 3 bases and J by 7 bases, and 10 bases separated the two germline ends. This CDR3 is built from 12 residues. CDR1 is ENHRY, CDR2 SYGVKD, per germline. CDR3 region: CAISDSRREQYF. The DNA for the CDR3 is TGTGCCATCAGTGACTCCCGTAGAGAGCAGTACTTC.

This chain uses TRBV5-1 with TRBJ2-7; 10 positions agree with TRBD2. J gave up 1 base and V 3 bases, and 10 bases lay outside the gene matches. This CDR3 contains 17 residues. CDR1 is SGHRS and CDR2 is YFSETQ in the germline V gene. The CDR3, as DNA: TGCGCCAGCAGCTCACCCCTTAGCGGGGGGAATTCCTACGAGCAGTACTTC. This sequence encodes CASSSPLSGGNSYEQYF.

The chain combines TRBV7-6 with TRBJ2-7; TRBD1 is a possible D gene (6 bases). CDR3 length: 18 amino acids. CDR1 and CDR2 (germline): SGHVS, FNYEAQ. Trimming took 1 base from V and 2 from J, leaving 21 bases between them. CDR3 bases: TGTGCCAGCAGCTTAGGCGCAAACAGGGTTTTGGAGCCCTACGAGCAGTACTTC. Its protein product is CASSLGANRVLEPYEQYF.

CDR3 sequence: CASSSTPGVQNVNTEAFF. The CDR3 DNA reads TGTGCCAGCAGCTCCACCCCGGGGGTTCAGAATGTGAACACTGAAGCTTTCTTT. The chain employs TRBV5-4 and TRBJ1-1; TRBD1 is a possible D gene (5 bases). Germline lookup yields CDR1 SGHNT and CDR2 YYREEE (reference sequence). V was trimmed by 3 bases and J by 0 bases, leaving 21 bases between them. The CDR3 has 18 amino acids.

V gene TRBV6-6 combines with J gene TRBJ2-2; D is unresolved. The CDR3 runs 15 residues. Trimming cost V 3 bases and J 2 bases, with 10 bases left between them. Per the germline V gene, CDR1 is MNHNY and CDR2 is SVGAGI (reference sequence). This CDR3 reads CASSYELANTGELFF. The CDR3 region has the DNA TGTGCCAGCAGTTATGAACTTGCCAACACCGGGGAGCTGTTTTTT.

This chain links TRBV4-1 with TRBJ2-5; unclear D gene. Germline V gene lookup returns CDR1 MGHRA and CDR2 YSYEKL. The CDR3 loop spans 15 amino acids. Trimming removed 0 bases at V and 5 bases at J, with 13 bases between. The CDR3 coding sequence is TGCGCCAGCAGCCAAGAGGTCCAGGCGGCGGAGACCCAGTACTTC. Amino acid sequence: CASSQEVQAAETQYF.

The V call is TRBV4-1, the J call TRBJ2-7; 8 nucleotides line up with TRBD1. The length of the CDR3 is 14 residues. In germline, CDR1 is MGHRA, CDR2 YSYEKL. Losses at the gene ends were 4 bases for V and 6 bases for J; bases not matched to a gene: 8. The CDR3 bases are TGCGCCAGCAGCCCAGGACAGGGTTCAGGCGAGCAGTACTTC. It yields the protein CASSPGQGSGEQYF.

The chain is built from TRBV6-5 and TRBJ2-5; D ambiguous. With 5 bases removed from V and 5 bases from J, the gap between germline ends came to 12 bases. The CDR3 loop spans 13 amino acids. Looked up from germline, CDR1 is MNHEY and CDR2 is SVGAGI. The CDR3 DNA reads TGTGCCAGCAGTCTCGTCGGTGCGGAGACCCAGTACTTC. Translating it yields CASSLVGAETQYF.

The chain employs TRBV30 and TRBJ1-6; 8 bases are shared with TRBD1. Per the germline V gene, CDR1 is GTSNPN and CDR2 is SVGIG (reference sequence). CDR3 length equals 14 residues. J lost 7 bases, V lost 0 bases, and 2 bases had no gene match. Here the CDR3 reads CAWSVRGPNSPLHF. DNA of the CDR3: TGTGCCTGGAGTGTCAGGGGGCCGAATTCACCCCTCCACTTT.

The J gene is TRBJ1-1, the V gene TRBV7-9; weak D call: TRBD1 (6 bases). V was shortened by 4 bases and J by 10 bases, with 13 bases between the two germline ends. This CDR3 comprises 12 residues. Germline V gives CDR1 SEHNR, CDR2 FQNEAQ (reference sequence). The CDR3 spells CASSSDRPPAFF. The CDR3, as DNA: TGTGCCAGCAGCTCCGACAGGCCCCCAGCTTTCTTT.

In its sample, this clone was seen a few times. This chain connects TRBV30 to TRBJ2-3, with D perhaps assigned TRBD1 or TRBD2 (5 bases each). Deletions cut 2 bases from V and 3 bases from J, with 12 bases between. The CDR3 loop spans 14 amino acids. In germline, CDR1 is GTSNPN, CDR2 SVGIG (reference sequence). CDR3 in amino acids: CAWSPVRGTDTQYF. CDR3 DNA: TGTGCCTGGAGTCCGGTGAGGGGAACAGATACGCAGTATTTT.

This chain links TRBV27 with TRBJ2-7, with TRBD1 matching over 9 bases. The CDR3 sequence is 14 residues long. J was trimmed by 6 bases and V by 4 bases; bases with no gene match: 7. Per germline, CDR1 MNHEY and CDR2 SMNVEV (reference sequence). The CDR3: CASSSATGGSEQYF. The CDR3 DNA reads TGTGCCAGCAGTTCGGCGACAGGGGGGTCCGAGCAGTACTTC.

The chain couples TRBV10-3 to TRBJ1-2, with D unclear. Germline-derived CDR1 and CDR2 are ENHRY and SYGVKD. This CDR3 comprises 11 residues. With 3 bases removed from V and 10 bases from J, the gap between germline ends came to 9 bases. Here the CDR3 reads CAISEGWDYTF. The CDR3, as DNA: TGTGCCATCAGTGAAGGGTGGGACTACACCTTC.

The table lists this clone with a few counts. The chain has TRBV6-6 and TRBJ1-6; unclear D gene. The germline V and J ends were trimmed by 2 bases and 7 bases, with 3 bases remaining between them. Germline V CDR1 and CDR2: MNHNY, SVGAGI (reference sequence). This CDR3 contains 12 residues. The DNA of the CDR3 is TGTGCCAGCAGTTACGCAAATTCACCCCTCCACTTT. It codes for CASSYANSPLHF.

The chain combines TRBV13 with TRBJ2-1; 9 positions agree with TRBD2. The CDR3 is made up of 15 amino acids. In germline, CDR1 is PRHDT, CDR2 FYEKMQ (reference sequence). Losses at the gene ends were 5 bases for V and 5 bases for J; bases not matched to a gene: 7. The CDR3 loop is CASSPTAGGDNEQFF. The CDR3 bases are TGTGCCAGCAGCCCAACTGCGGGGGGGGACAATGAGCAGTTCTTC.

CDR3 DNA: TGTGCCAGCACGGGGGGGGCTAATCAGCCCCAGCATTTT. This translates into CASTGGANQPQHF. The chain is built from TRBV2 and TRBJ1-5, with D maybe TRBD1 (6 bases). Germline values: CDR1 SNHLY, CDR2 FYNNEI. The CDR3 contains 13 residues. V was clipped by 7 bases and J by 4 bases, with 11 bases between them. Complete variable domain (other parts from reference TRBV2 and TRBJ1-5): EPEVTQTPSHQVTQMGQEVILRCVPISNHLYFYWYRQILGQKVEFLVSFYNNEISEKSEIFDDQFSVERPDGSNFTLKIRSTKLEDSAMYFCASTGGANQPQHFGDGTRLSIL.

This sequence joins TRBV7-6 and TRBJ2-5; D is unresolved. CDR1 and CDR2 from the germline V gene are SGHVS and FNYEAQ. Trimming took 1 base from V and 7 from J, leaving 10 bases between them. This CDR3 comprises 13 residues. The CDR3 nucleotides are TGTGCCAGCAGCTTAGGCGGCCCACCGACCCAGTACTTC. Translated, it gives CASSLGGPPTQYF.

This clone turned up a few times. This chain joins TRBV29-1 and TRBJ2-1; weak D call: TRBD1 (5 bases). The germline gives CDR1 SQVTM, CDR2 ANQGSEA. The CDR3 spans 11 residues. Trimming removed 6 bases from V and 10 bases from J, with 13 bases in between. In DNA form, the CDR3 reads TGCAGCGTCATCAGGGAATGGGAGCAGTTCTTC. Protein product: CSVIREWEQFF.

The chain uses TRBV27 and TRBJ2-7; 8 bases line up with TRBD1. The CDR3 has 14 amino acids. Germline V gives CDR1 MNHEY, CDR2 SMNVEV (reference sequence). V lost 6 bases and J lost 3; bases outside the gene matches: 7. The CDR3 loop is CASSQGQVLYEQYF. CDR3 coding DNA: TGTGCCAGCAGCCAGGGACAGGTCCTCTACGAGCAGTACTTC.

As regards this clone: This likely comes from a read error, as the CDR3 has no conserved phenylalanine or tryptophan at its end. The DNA is omitted, as the CDR3 cannot be located on it reliably, and the CDR3 follows TCRdb's listing. The chain combines TRBV28 with TRBJ2-7; the D call TRBD2 from the table was never checked on the DNA. Germline CDR1 is MDHEN and CDR2 is SYDVKM. The CDR3 is 10 residues long, counting both termini. This CDR3 is CASSLSDCLT.

The chain recombines TRBV7-9 with TRBJ1-4, with D possibly TRBD1 on 5 matching bases. V dropped 5 bases and J dropped 2 bases, with 18 bases sitting between them. This CDR3 is 17 amino acids long. The germline V gene has CDR1 SEHNR and CDR2 FQNEAQ (reference sequence). CDR3 sequence reads: CASSQTGAGVTNEKLFF. The CDR3, as DNA: TGTGCCAGCAGCCAAACAGGAGCCGGTGTCACTAATGAAAAACTGTTTTTT.

The rearrangement links TRBV4-1 to TRBJ2-1; D ambiguous. Germline values: CDR1 MGHRA, CDR2 YSYEKL. Trimming took 2 bases from V and 9 from J, leaving 5 bases between them. The CDR3 has 11 amino acids. CDR3 loop: CASSQTSEQFF. CDR3 DNA: TGCGCCAGCAGCCAAACGAGTGAGCAGTTCTTC.

This clone occurred a few times. The chain carries TRBV6-1 and TRBJ2-7; D is possibly TRBD2 (5 bases). The V gene lost 0 bases and the J gene lost 0 bases, with 9 bases spanning the gap. The CDR3 contains 15 residues. CDR1 and CDR2 (germline): MNHNS, SASEGT. CDR3 region: CASSEADGDSYEQYF. The CDR3 nucleotides are TGTGCCAGCAGTGAAGCTGACGGGGACTCCTACGAGCAGTACTTC.